This T cell receptor (beta chain) was recorded in a study of OX40 agonist ivuxolimab in advanced cancers. Study-level background: Across the patients, intravenous ivuxolimab was delivered every 2 weeks at 0.01 to 10 mg/kg. Partial responses were achieved by three patients, of whom one had hepatocellular carcinoma and two had cutaneous melanoma.

Overall study results and limits: Dose levels from 0.1 to 3.0 mg/kg saw CD4+ and CD8+ blood T cells expand clonally by week 6. The expanded peripheral T cells' antigen specificity was not determined.

A word on this clone: The antigen remains unidentified.

Sequencing used immunoSEQ multiplex PCR; TCRdb keeps in-frame clones, though not all of them. Found here are 75,000 to 100,000 clones, roughly four fifths of them singletons; the top ten hold 5.8%. Trimming took off 0 bases at V and 8 bases at J, with 8 bases between the two ends. CDR1 SGHDT and CDR2 YYEEEE come from the germline V gene. There are 12 residues in the CDR3. The starting material was CD4+ or CD8+ T cells sorted from blood, obtained in a trial of the OX40 agonist ivuxolimab. This TCR was sampled from an adult with an advanced solid tumor such as melanoma, head and neck, liver or kidney cancer. The chain has TRBV5-6 and TRBJ1-2; weak D call: TRBD1 (5 bases). CDR3 residues: CASSLGGVGYTF. CDR3 DNA: TGTGCCAGCAGCTTGGGAGGGGTCGGCTACACCTTC.